This T cell receptor beta chain was sequenced in a study of identical twins. Overall study results and limits: Zero-insertion analyses could be partly confounded by invariant MAIT and iNKT cells.

The table lists this clonotype with a few counts. Its antigen is undetermined. Healthy Caucasians, and only they, were the donors. Unique molecular identifiers were present on cDNA, and template switching added a universal primer site. TCRdb reprocessed the 5' RACE reads via MiXCR and lists one record per CDR3 protein. The sample has hundreds of thousands of distinct CDR3 sequences, under 9% seen once. Unmatched junction bases numbered 6, after V lost 0 bases and J lost 3 bases. CDR3 size: 16 residues. Germline CDR1 is SGDLS and CDR2 is YYNGEE. These records were also assigned to another study, of yellow fever vaccine responses in identical twins.

The sequenced sample was PBMCs. This rearrangement joins TRBV9 to TRBJ2-3; 8 bases map to TRBD2. The TCR comes from a woman in her late teens or twenties in good health. The CDR3 here is CASSVGWQRGTDTQYF. In nucleotides, the CDR3 is TGTGCCAGCAGCGTAGGGTGGCAGCGGGGGACAGATACGCAGTATTTT.